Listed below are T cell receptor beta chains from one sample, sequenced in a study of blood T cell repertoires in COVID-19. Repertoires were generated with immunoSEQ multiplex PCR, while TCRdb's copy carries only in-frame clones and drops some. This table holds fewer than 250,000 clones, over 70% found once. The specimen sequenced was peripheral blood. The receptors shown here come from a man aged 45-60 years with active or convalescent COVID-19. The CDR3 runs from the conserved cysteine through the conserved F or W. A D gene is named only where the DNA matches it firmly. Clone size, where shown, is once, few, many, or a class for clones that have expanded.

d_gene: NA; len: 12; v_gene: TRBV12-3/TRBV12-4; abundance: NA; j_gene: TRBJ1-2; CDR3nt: TGTGCCAGCAGCGGTCGCCCGGGTGGCTACACCTTC; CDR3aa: CASSGRPGGYTF
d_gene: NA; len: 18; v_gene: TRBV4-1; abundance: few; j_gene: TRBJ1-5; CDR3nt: TGCGCCAGCACCCCGTCGACTTTAAGGGGGGGTAGCAATCAGCCCCAGCATTTT; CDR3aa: CASTPSTLRGGSNQPQHF
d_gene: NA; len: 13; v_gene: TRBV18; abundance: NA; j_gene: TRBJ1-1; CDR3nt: TGTGCCAGCTCACCCGACAAAAACACTGAAGCTTTCTTT; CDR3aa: CASSPDKNTEAFF
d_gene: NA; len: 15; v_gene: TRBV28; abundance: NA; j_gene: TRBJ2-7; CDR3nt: TGTGCCAGCAGTCCGGGAGAGGCTTCAATCTACGAGCAGTACTTC; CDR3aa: CASSPGEASIYEQYF
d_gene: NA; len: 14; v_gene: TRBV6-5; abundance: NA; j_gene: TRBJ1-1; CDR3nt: TGTGCCAGCAGGGGACTGCACTTGAACACTGAAGCTTTCTTT; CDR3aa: CASRGLHLNTEAFF
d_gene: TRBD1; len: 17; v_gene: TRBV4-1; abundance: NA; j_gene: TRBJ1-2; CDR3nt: TGCGCCAGCAGCCAAGATTCCGGACAGGGAGACCTCTATGGCTACACCTTC; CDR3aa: CASSQDSGQGDLYGYTF
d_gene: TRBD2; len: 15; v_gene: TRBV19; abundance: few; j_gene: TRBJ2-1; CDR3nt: TGTGCCAGTAGCCAATGGACTAGCGGGGTTAATGAGCAGTTCTTC; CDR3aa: CASSQWTSGVNEQFF
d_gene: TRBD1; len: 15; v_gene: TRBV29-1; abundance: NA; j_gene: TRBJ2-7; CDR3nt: TGCAGCGTTGAAGACTACGGGACAGGTGGCGGCGAGCAGTACTTC; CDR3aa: CSVEDYGTGGGEQYF
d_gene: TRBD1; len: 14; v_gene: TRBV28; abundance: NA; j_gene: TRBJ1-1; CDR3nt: TGTGCCAGCCAAATGGACAGGGGGGATACTGAAGCTTTCTTT; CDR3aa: CASQMDRGDTEAFF
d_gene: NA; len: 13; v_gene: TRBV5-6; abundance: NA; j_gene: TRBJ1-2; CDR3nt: TGTGCCAGCAGCTTGGGACACCTCTATGGCTACACCTTC; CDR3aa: CASSLGHLYGYTF
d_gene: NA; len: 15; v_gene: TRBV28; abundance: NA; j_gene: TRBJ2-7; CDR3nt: TGTGCCAGCAAACTCGGGGGATCGGTCTCCTACGAGCAGTACTTC; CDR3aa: CASKLGGSVSYEQYF